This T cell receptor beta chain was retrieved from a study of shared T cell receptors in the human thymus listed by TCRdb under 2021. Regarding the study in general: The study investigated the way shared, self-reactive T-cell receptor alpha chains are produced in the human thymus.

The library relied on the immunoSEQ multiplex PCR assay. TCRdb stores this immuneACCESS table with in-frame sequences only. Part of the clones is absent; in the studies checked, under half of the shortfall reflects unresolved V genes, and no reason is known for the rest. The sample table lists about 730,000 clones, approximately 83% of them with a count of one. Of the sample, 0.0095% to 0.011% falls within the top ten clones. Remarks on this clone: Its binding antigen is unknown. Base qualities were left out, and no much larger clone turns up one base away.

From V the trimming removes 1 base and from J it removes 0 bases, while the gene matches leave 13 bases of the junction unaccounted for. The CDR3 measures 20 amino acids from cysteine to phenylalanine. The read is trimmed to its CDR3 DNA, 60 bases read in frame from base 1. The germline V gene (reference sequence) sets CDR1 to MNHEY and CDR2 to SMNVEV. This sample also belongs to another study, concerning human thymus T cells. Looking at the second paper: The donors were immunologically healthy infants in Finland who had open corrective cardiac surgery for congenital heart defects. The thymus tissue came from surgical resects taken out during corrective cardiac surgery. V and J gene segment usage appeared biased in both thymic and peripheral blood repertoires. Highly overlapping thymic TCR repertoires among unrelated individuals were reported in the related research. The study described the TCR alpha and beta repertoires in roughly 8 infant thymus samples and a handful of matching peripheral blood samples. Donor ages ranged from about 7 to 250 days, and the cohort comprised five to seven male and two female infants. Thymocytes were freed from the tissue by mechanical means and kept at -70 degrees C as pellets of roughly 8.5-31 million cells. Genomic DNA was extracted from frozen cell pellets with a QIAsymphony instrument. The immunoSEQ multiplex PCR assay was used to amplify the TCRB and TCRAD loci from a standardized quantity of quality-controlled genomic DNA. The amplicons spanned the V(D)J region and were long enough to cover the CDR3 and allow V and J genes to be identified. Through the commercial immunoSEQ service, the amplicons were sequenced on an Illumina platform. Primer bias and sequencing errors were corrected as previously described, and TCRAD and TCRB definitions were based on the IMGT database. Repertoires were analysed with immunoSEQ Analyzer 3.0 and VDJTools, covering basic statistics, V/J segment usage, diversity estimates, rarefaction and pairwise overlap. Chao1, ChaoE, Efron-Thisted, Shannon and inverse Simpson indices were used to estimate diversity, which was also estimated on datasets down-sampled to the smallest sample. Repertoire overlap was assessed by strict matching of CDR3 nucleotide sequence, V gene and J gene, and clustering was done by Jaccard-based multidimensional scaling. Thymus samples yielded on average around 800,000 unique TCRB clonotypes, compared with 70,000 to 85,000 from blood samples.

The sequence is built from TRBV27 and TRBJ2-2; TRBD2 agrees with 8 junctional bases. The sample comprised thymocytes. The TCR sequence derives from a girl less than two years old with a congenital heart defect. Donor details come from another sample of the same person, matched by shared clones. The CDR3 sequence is CASSLWGRGRGETNTGELFF. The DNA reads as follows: TGTGCCAGCAGTTTATGGGGGCGGGGGCGGGGGGAAACGAACACCGGGGAGCTGTTTTTT.